This T cell receptor beta chain comes out of a study of siplizumab effects on memory and regulatory T cells. Study-level results: The mapping of alloreactive clones to unstimulated subsets covered only a minor fraction of them. Siplizumab conditions gave an average of roughly 65% Treg-derived mappable alloreactive CD4+ clones, versus approximately 27% for controls. Proliferating siplizumab-cultured Tregs lacked confirmed suppressive function.

Of note for this clone: Its specificity is not known.

The V and J ends lost 1 base and 1 base respectively, with 8 bases between them. Germline V gives CDR1 SGHRS, CDR2 YFSETQ. CDR3 length equals 14 residues. Assays covered roughly 10^5 TCR templates per sample. Some clones are missing from TCRdb's copy, which holds only in-frame ones; the method was immunoSEQ multiplex PCR. Of some 100,000 clones listed, more than 90% are singletons. Sequenced: CD4+ T cells sorted from blood. This chain uses TRBV5-1 with TRBJ1-1; the D is unclear. The clonotype originates from a human donor in good health. Some clones in this sample may be carry-over from other donors' samples. The CDR3 nucleotides read TGCGCCAGCAGCTTGATGGGTGAGAACACTGAAGCTTTCTTT. Its translation: CASSLMGENTEAFF.